What follows are 20 T cell receptor beta chains derived from one specimen sequenced in a study of shared clonotypes between healthy human individuals (dated by TCRdb to 2018 to 2020). Libraries were constructed by the immunoSEQ multiplex PCR assay. The table comes from immuneACCESS by way of TCRdb, which keeps in-frame sequences with V and J called. Part of the clones is missing from these tables; in studies checked, under half for an unresolved V gene and the rest for unknown reasons. Within this sample are roughly 2,000,000 clones, with about 95% of them counted one time only. The top ten hold roughly 1% of the sample. CD8 naive samples were obtained by positive selection for CCR7 among CD45RO-negative cells, yielding a CD45RA+CCR7+ population from which TemRA cells were excluded. Sequenced input: naive CD8+ T cells sorted from blood. This specimen's cell subset or site label, interpreted: CD45RA+CCR7+. The source is a man aged 18-30 years in good health.

The CDR3 sequence is CASSLGLQGGTGELFF. The CDR3 DNA reads TGTGCCAGCAGTTTAGGTTTACAGGGTGGCACCGGGGAGCTGTTTTTT. The rearrangement links TRBV27 to TRBJ2-2, with D perhaps TRBD1 (6 bases). V lost 2 bases and J lost 4, with 14 bases in between. This CDR3 is 16 amino acids long. Germline CDR1 is MNHEY and CDR2 is SMNVEV (reference sequence).

Notes on this clone: This sample also contains other DNA sequences that code for the same CDR3. V and J are TRBV6-1 and TRBJ2-7; a weak D match, TRBD1 (6 bases). CDR1 is MNHNS and CDR2 is SASEGT in the germline V gene. The CDR3 totals 15 residues. The V end was cut by 3 bases, the J end by 0 bases, with 12 bases between. CDR3 sequence (DNA): TGTGCCAGCAGTGAGATCGGACAGAGCTCCTACGAGCAGTACTTC. Residues: CASSEIGQSSYEQYF.

This chain links TRBV27 with TRBJ2-7; D is unclear. The germline V gene has CDR1 MNHEY and CDR2 SMNVEV (reference sequence). The CDR3 contains 14 residues. Trimming removed 2 bases from V and 0 bases from J, with 8 bases in between. CDR3 region: CASSLGDPSYEQYF. CDR3 bases: TGTGCCAGCAGTTTAGGAGATCCCTCCTACGAGCAGTACTTC.

V usage is TRBV11-2 and J usage is TRBJ2-5; D gene unclear. CDR1 and CDR2 from the germline V gene are SGHAT and FQNNGV. V dropped 1 base and J dropped 5 bases, with 11 bases sitting between them. The CDR3 length is 14 residues. The CDR3 sequence: CASSLVGIRETQYF. CDR3 in DNA: TGTGCCAGCAGCTTAGTTGGGATCCGGGAGACCCAGTACTTC.

V and J are TRBV6-1 and TRBJ2-1, with TRBD2 identical over 7 bases. Trimming took 5 bases from V and 0 from J; bases not matched to a gene: 4. The CDR3 consists of 15 residues. The germline V gene encodes CDR1 MNHNS and CDR2 SASEGT. The chain's CDR3 is CASSPGLGSYNEQFF. In DNA, the CDR3 is TGTGCCAGCAGTCCTGGACTAGGCTCCTACAATGAGCAGTTCTTC.

This clone was seen a single time. The genes are TRBV9 and TRBJ2-7; TRBD2 matches at 7 bases. The CDR3 consists of 16 residues. Looked up from germline, CDR1 is SGDLS and CDR2 is YYNGEE. J gave up 5 bases and V 0 bases, and 11 bases lay outside the gene matches. The CDR3 protein is CASSVEGGQTYHEQYF. CDR3 DNA sequence: TGTGCCAGCAGCGTAGAGGGAGGGCAGACTTATCACGAGCAGTACTTC.

For this clone: The same CDR3 can be traced to other DNA sequences in this sample. The chain combines TRBV27 with TRBJ1-1; no firm D call. Germline CDR1 and CDR2: MNHEY and SMNVEV (reference sequence). V lost 8 bases and J 3 bases, leaving 13 bases between the germline ends. There are 13 residues in the CDR3. This CDR3 is CASGLGRDTEAFF. The CDR3 nucleotides are TGTGCCAGCGGATTGGGGAGGGACACTGAAGCTTTCTTT.

The V call is TRBV27, the J call TRBJ2-7; D perhaps matches TRBD2 (5 bases). V shed 2 bases and J shed 4 bases, with 12 bases lying between them. This CDR3 contains 14 residues. Looked up from germline, CDR1 is MNHEY and CDR2 is SMNVEV (reference sequence). CDR3 sequence: CASSLAPAGYEQYF. Written as DNA, the CDR3 is TGTGCCAGCAGTTTAGCCCCTGCGGGTTACGAGCAGTACTTC.

As for this clone: Other DNA variants within this sample encode the same CDR3. This sequence joins TRBV27 and TRBJ2-7, with D unresolved. The V gene's germline CDR1 is MNHEY and CDR2 SMNVEV (reference sequence). The CDR3 is 13 residues long. Trimming took off 4 bases at V and 0 bases at J, with 7 bases between the two ends. The DNA of the CDR3 is TGTGCCAGCAGTTATCTGGGCTCCTACGAGCAGTACTTC. As protein: CASSYLGSYEQYF.

The rearrangement links TRBV5-6 to TRBJ1-6; D is perhaps TRBD1 (6 bases). The CDR3 spans 16 residues. The germline V and J ends were trimmed by 0 bases and 10 bases, with 17 bases remaining between them. Germline values: CDR1 SGHDT, CDR2 YYEEEE. The CDR3 sequence: CASSLDGGTPGSPLHF. The CDR3 nucleotides read TGTGCCAGCAGCTTGGACGGGGGCACTCCCGGGTCACCCCTCCACTTT.

The chain uses TRBV4-1 and TRBJ1-1, with D tentatively TRBD1 (6 bases). The CDR3 consists of 14 residues. CDR1 and CDR2 from the germline V gene are MGHRA and YSYEKL. Trimming shortened V by 5 bases and J by 2 bases, and 12 bases separated the two germline ends. CDR3 nucleotides: TGCGCCAGCAGCACAATACAGGGTAACACTGAAGCTTTCTTT. It encodes CASSTIQGNTEAFF.

This chain links TRBV7-9 with TRBJ2-7; 10 bases fit TRBD2. Germline V gene lookup returns CDR1 SEHNR and CDR2 FQNEAQ (reference sequence). The trim removed 5 bases at V and 0 bases at J, leaving 7 bases unmatched. This CDR3 is 16 amino acids long. CDR3 DNA: TGTGCCAGCAGCCGCACATCTAGCGGGAGCTCCTACGAGCAGTACTTC. This encodes CASSRTSSGSSYEQYF.

This chain joins TRBV13 and TRBJ1-1; a weak D match, TRBD1 (5 bases). The length of the CDR3 is 13 residues. Trimming took 5 bases from V and 6 from J, leaving 13 bases between them. CDR1 PRHDT and CDR2 FYEKMQ come from the germline V gene (reference sequence). This CDR3 is CASSLQGSPEAFF. As DNA, the CDR3 is TGTGCCAGCAGCCTCCAGGGTTCCCCTGAAGCTTTCTTT.

The V call is TRBV6-5, the J call TRBJ2-1; D may correspond to TRBD1 or TRBD2 (6 bases each). Germline CDR1 is MNHEY and CDR2 is SVGAGI. Deletions cut 2 bases from V and 0 bases from J, with 8 bases between. The CDR3 runs 15 residues. The CDR3 protein is CASSYRGDSYNEQFF. In nucleotides, the CDR3 is TGTGCCAGCAGTTACAGGGGGGACTCCTACAATGAGCAGTTCTTC.

The genes are TRBV7-8 and TRBJ2-5; no clear D. Germline lookup yields CDR1 SGHVS and CDR2 FQNEAQ. The CDR3 contains 17 residues. The V end lost 0 bases, the J end lost 5 bases, and 19 bases lay between the germline ends. In DNA form, the CDR3 reads TGTGCCAGCAGCTTAGCAGGGATGACGGCTTGGCGGGAGACCCAGTACTTC. It specifies CASSLAGMTAWRETQYF.

This chain links TRBV6-1 with TRBJ1-2; 7 bases are a match to TRBD1. J lost 0 bases, V lost 3 bases, and 10 bases had no gene match. Looked up from germline, CDR1 is MNHNS and CDR2 is SASEGT. The CDR3 has 17 residues. DNA of the CDR3: TGTGCCAGCAGTGACGGGACAGCCCCTAGCCCTAACTATGGCTACACCTTC. The encoded protein is CASSDGTAPSPNYGYTF.

V usage is TRBV7-2 and J usage is TRBJ2-1, with a tentative D call TRBD2 (6 bases). The CDR3 consists of 16 residues. V dropped 5 bases and J dropped 0 bases, with 14 bases sitting between them. Germline V gene lookup returns CDR1 SGHTA and CDR2 FQGNSA. The CDR3 is CASSTGDSSSYNEQFF. As DNA, the CDR3 is TGTGCCAGCAGCACGGGGGACTCGAGCTCCTACAATGAGCAGTTCTTC.

The chain carries TRBV6-5 and TRBJ2-1, with TRBD2 matching over 10 bases. The CDR3 has 15 amino acids. The J segment lost 10 bases and the V segment lost 2 bases, leaving 8 bases of the junction unmatched. Germline V gene lookup returns CDR1 MNHEY and CDR2 SVGAGI. The CDR3 reads CASSYLAGDPSEQFF. In DNA form, the CDR3 reads TGTGCCAGCAGTTACCTAGCGGGAGATCCATCAGAGCAGTTCTTC.

DNA of the CDR3: TGTGCCAGCAGAGGGGACAGGGCGTACACTGAAGCTTTCTTT. Translation gives CASRGDRAYTEAFF. The rearrangement links TRBV9 to TRBJ1-1; 9 positions match TRBD1. The CDR3 is 14 amino acids. Germline trimming cut 5 bases from V and 3 bases from J; bases unmatched to any gene: 5. Germline CDR1 is SGDLS and CDR2 is YYNGEE.

This clone was observed once. The gene calls are TRBV5-4 and TRBJ2-1; D unresolved. Trimming pared 1 base from V and 4 bases from J, leaving 6 bases between. The CDR3 sequence is 13 residues long. The V gene's germline CDR1 is SGHNT and CDR2 YYREEE (reference sequence). The CDR3 DNA reads TGTGCCAGCAGCTTGCTTGCTTACAATGAGCAGTTCTTC. It is translated as CASSLLAYNEQFF.